The 32 T cell receptor beta chains below were found in one sample sequenced in a study of T cell changes during pregnancy in multiple sclerosis. Assay: immunoSEQ multiplex PCR; the TCRdb copy retains only in-frame clones and omits some. Here the sample spans about 49,000 clones, 85% to 95% being singletons. This specimen consisted of CD4+ T cells from peripheral blood mononuclear cells, obtained in the second trimester of pregnancy. The receptor set was obtained from a female donor in good health, enrolled as a control in a pregnancy study.

This clone was seen more than once but under ten times. The chain joins TRBV9 to TRBJ1-1; D call uncertain. The V and J ends lost 0 bases and 9 bases respectively, with 12 bases between them. This CDR3 comprises 13 residues. The germline V gene has CDR1 SGDLS and CDR2 YYNGEE. CDR3 residues: CASSVDRDQKAFF. CDR3 nucleotide sequence: TGTGCCAGCAGCGTAGACAGAGATCAAAAAGCTTTCTTT. Based on the CDR3 plus reference TRBV9 and TRBJ1-1, the full variable domain is DSGVTQTPKHLITATGQRVTLRCSPRSGDLSVYWYQQSLDQGLQFLIQYYNGEERAKGNILERFSAQQFPDLHSELNLSSLELGDSALYFCASSVDRDQKAFFGQGTRLTVV.

J is TRBJ1-4 and V is TRBV4-2; 7 nucleotides match TRBD1. This CDR3 region has 17 residues. V shed 5 bases, J shed 5 bases, and the junction held 14 bases outside the gene matches. From germline, CDR1 is LGHNA and CDR2 YNFKEQ. In nucleotides, the CDR3 is TGTGCCAGCAGCTCCGGGACAGACTTTTCCTTAAATGAAAAACTGTTTTTT. It encodes CASSSGTDFSLNEKLFF.

This clone occurred once. This chain joins TRBV6-5 and TRBJ1-3; D possibly corresponds to TRBD1 (6 bases). From germline, CDR1 is MNHEY and CDR2 SVGAGI. CDR3 length equals 13 residues. Trimming took off 5 bases at V and 10 bases at J, with 15 bases between the two ends. CDR3 residues: CASSQEGHGTIYF. The DNA of the CDR3 is TGTGCCAGCAGTCAAGAGGGACATGGGACCATATATTTT.

This rearrangement joins TRBV30 to TRBJ2-1, with 9 bases identical to TRBD2. The length of the CDR3 is 15 residues. Germline V gives CDR1 GTSNPN, CDR2 SVGIG (reference sequence). V was pared by 4 bases and J by 3 bases, with 7 bases of the junction left unmatched. The CDR3 loop is CAWIMTSGIYNEQFF. The CDR3 DNA sequence: TGTGCCTGGATTATGACTAGCGGAATCTACAATGAGCAGTTCTTC.

The rearrangement links TRBV5-1 to TRBJ2-1; TRBD1 is a possible D gene (5 bases). Trimming left V 4 bases short and J 5 bases short, with 10 bases between. CDR3 length: 13 amino acids. CDR1 is SGHRS and CDR2 is YFSETQ in the germline V gene. Here the CDR3 DNA reads TGCGCCAGCAGCACGACAGCAGACAATGAGCAGTTCTTC. Translating it yields CASSTTADNEQFF.

This clone was observed a single time. The V call is TRBV9, the J call TRBJ2-7, with a weak D call TRBD1 (5 bases). Per germline, CDR1 SGDLS and CDR2 YYNGEE. Trimming shortened V by 2 bases and J by 7 bases, and 16 bases separated the two germline ends. This CDR3 is built from 14 residues. The CDR3 DNA follows: TGTGCCAGCAGCGTTTTTGCCGAGGCAGGGGAGCAGTACTTC. This gives the protein CASSVFAEAGEQYF.

This clone was detected once. V and J are TRBV4-3 and TRBJ2-1, with D possibly TRBD1 on 5 matching bases. Trimming removed 1 base at V and 0 bases at J, with 7 bases between. CDR1 is LGHNA, CDR2 YSLEER, per germline. The CDR3 length is 15 residues. The CDR3 here is CASSQAGHSYNEQFF. The CDR3 coding sequence is TGCGCCAGCAGCCAAGCAGGGCACTCCTACAATGAGCAGTTCTTC.

This sequence joins TRBV19 and TRBJ1-6; TRBD1 agrees at 9 bases. V lost 4 bases and J lost 4; bases outside the gene matches: 8. Germline V gene lookup returns CDR1 LNHDA and CDR2 SQIVND (reference sequence). The CDR3 covers 17 residues. This CDR3 is CASSRQGEQSYNSPLHF. The CDR3 DNA reads TGTGCCAGTAGTAGACAGGGGGAACAGTCTTATAATTCACCCCTCCACTTT.

V and J are TRBV5-1 and TRBJ2-7; 7 bases align to TRBD1. V gave up 3 bases and J gave up 3 bases; unmatched junction bases: 3. The CDR3 has 13 amino acids. Germline CDR1 reads SGHRS; CDR2 reads YFSETQ. The CDR3 is CASSSSGGYEQYF. CDR3 bases: TGCGCCAGCAGCTCCTCAGGGGGCTACGAGCAGTACTTC.

The chain joins TRBV6-4 to TRBJ1-5; D possibly corresponds to TRBD1 (5 bases). Germline CDR1 and CDR2: MRHNA and SNTAGT. The CDR3 covers 15 residues. V lost 6 bases to trimming and J lost 3 bases, with 15 bases between them. The CDR3 DNA is TGTGCCAGCAGCGAAATTGGACACAACAATCAGCCCCAGCATTTT. Translation gives CASSEIGHNNQPQHF.

The V call is TRBV6-1, the J call TRBJ1-1; no reliable D call. The CDR3 consists of 14 residues. Germline V gives CDR1 MNHNS, CDR2 SASEGT. V lost 5 bases, J lost 0 bases, and 10 bases lay in between. The CDR3 loop reads CASSSRNMNTEAFF. The CDR3 DNA follows: TGTGCCAGCAGTTCCAGAAACATGAACACTGAAGCTTTCTTT.

This clone was recorded only once. The rearrangement uses TRBV30 and TRBJ1-6; a possible D gene is TRBD1 (5 bases). Trimming took off 2 bases at V and 6 bases at J, with 17 bases between the two ends. CDR3 length equals 16 residues. Germline CDR1 GTSNPN, CDR2 SVGIG (reference sequence). CDR3 residues: CAWSTMGGRANSPLHF. CDR3 bases: TGTGCCTGGAGTACTATGGGTGGCAGGGCTAATTCACCCCTCCACTTT.

J is TRBJ1-4 and V is TRBV6-1; D possibly corresponds to TRBD1 (5 bases). V was clipped by 10 bases and J by 5 bases, with 20 bases between them. The V gene's germline CDR1 is MNHNS and CDR2 SASEGT. The CDR3 runs to 15 residues. CDR3 loop: CAIESGAAGNEKLFF. Here the CDR3 DNA reads TGTGCCATCGAGTCGGGCGCGGCAGGGAATGAAAAACTGTTTTTT.

V usage is TRBV6-5 and J usage is TRBJ1-2; TRBD1 matches at 11 bases. Per germline, CDR1 MNHEY and CDR2 SVGAGI. This CDR3 is built from 12 residues. Losses at the gene ends were 8 bases for V and 7 bases for J; bases not matched to a gene: 3. The CDR3 region has the DNA TGTGCCAGCCGCGGGACAGGGGGTGGCTACACCTTC. Translated, it gives CASRGTGGGYTF.

CDR3 sequence reads: CASSQALAGLSYNEQFF. In DNA form, the CDR3 reads TGTGCCAGCAGCCAAGCCCTAGCGGGGCTCTCCTACAATGAGCAGTTCTTC. The J gene is TRBJ2-1, the V gene TRBV4-2; TRBD2 aligns across 9 bases. The CDR3 is 17 amino acids. Losses at the gene ends were 1 base for V and 0 bases for J; bases not matched to a gene: 4. Per the germline V gene, CDR1 is LGHNA and CDR2 is YNFKEQ.

The genes are TRBV7-3 and TRBJ1-1; weak D call: TRBD1 (6 bases). Trimming cost V 1 base and J 7 bases, with 10 bases left between them. The CDR3 spans 13 residues. The V gene's germline CDR1 is SGHTA and CDR2 FQGTGA. The CDR3 coding sequence is TGTGCCAGCAGCTTAATGGGACACCTTGAAGCTTTCTTT. Protein sequence: CASSLMGHLEAFF.

This chain joins TRBV7-2 and TRBJ1-1; possible D gene TRBD1, 6 bases. V was pared by 5 bases and J by 3 bases, with 10 bases between. Germline loops: CDR1 SGHTA, CDR2 FQGNSA. This CDR3 is built from 13 residues. CDR3 DNA sequence: TGTGCCAGCAGCATCAGGGGTTACACTGAAGCTTTCTTT. Its protein is CASSIRGYTEAFF.

The chain carries TRBV7-6 and TRBJ2-1, with 11 bases identical to TRBD2. CDR3 size: 16 residues. Per germline, CDR1 SGHVS and CDR2 FNYEAQ. J lost 1 base, V lost 5 bases, and 4 bases had no gene match. This CDR3 reads CASSPLAGGSYNEQFF. The CDR3 DNA reads as TGTGCCAGCAGCCCCCTAGCGGGGGGATCCTACAATGAGCAGTTCTTC.

In this sample, this clone turned up once. CDR3 loop: CASSLEPGVDTEAFF. CDR3 DNA sequence: TGTGCCAGCAGCTTGGAACCGGGGGTAGACACTGAAGCTTTCTTT. The chain employs TRBV5-4 and TRBJ1-1; possible D gene TRBD1, 5 bases. V dropped 0 bases and J dropped 3 bases, with 12 bases sitting between them. The CDR3 length is 15 residues. Germline V CDR1 and CDR2: SGHNT, YYREEE (reference sequence).

The chain links TRBV6-6 to TRBJ2-7; TRBD2 aligns across 8 bases. The V gene end was trimmed by 5 bases and the J gene end by 0 bases; junction bases not matched to a gene: 9. The CDR3 consists of 16 residues. Per germline, CDR1 MNHNY and CDR2 SVGAGI (reference sequence). Here the CDR3 reads CASSPRGGLSSYEQYF. CDR3 DNA sequence: TGTGCCAGCAGTCCCCGGGGGGGGCTAAGCTCCTACGAGCAGTACTTC.

V usage is TRBV11-3 and J usage is TRBJ2-1; D not resolved. CDR3 length equals 14 residues. The V end was cut by 3 bases, the J end by 1 base, with 7 bases between. The germline V gene has CDR1 SGHNT and CDR2 YENEEA. CDR3 protein: CASSFRVSYNEQFF. The CDR3 DNA is TGTGCCAGCAGCTTCCGGGTATCCTACAATGAGCAGTTCTTC. Using reference TRBV11-3 and TRBJ2-1 for the parts outside the CDR3, the full variable domain is EAGVVQSPRYKIIEKKQPVAFWCNPISGHNTLYWYLQNLGQGPELLIRYENEEAVDDSQLPKDRFSAERLKGVDSTLKIQPAELGDSAVYLCASSFRVSYNEQFFGPGTRLTVL.

This chain joins TRBV11-2 and TRBJ2-2; possible D gene TRBD1, 7 bases. The V gene's germline CDR1 is SGHAT and CDR2 FQNNGV. V was shortened by 5 bases and J by 5 bases, with 21 bases between the two germline ends. The CDR3 has 17 residues. The CDR3 sequence is CASSTIRSRGRTGELFF. The CDR3 region has the DNA TGTGCCAGCAGCACCATAAGGTCCAGGGGGAGGACCGGGGAGCTGTTTTTT.

V gene TRBV7-9 combines with J gene TRBJ1-1, with 7 bases that match TRBD1. V trimming: 3 bases; J trimming: 5 bases; junction bases outside the gene matches: 9. This CDR3 has 15 amino acids. Germline CDR1 SEHNR, CDR2 FQNEAQ (reference sequence). In DNA form, the CDR3 reads TGTGCCAGCAGCTTCGCCACCGGGACAGCTACTGAAGCTTTCTTT. Translating it yields CASSFATGTATEAFF.

This clone was counted only a few times. CDR3 DNA sequence: TGTGCCAGCAGTTACTCAGGCAGGGAAGCTTTCTTT. Translating it yields CASSYSGREAFF. This rearrangement joins TRBV6-5 to TRBJ1-1; no clear D gene. The CDR3 is 12 amino acids. V shed 0 bases and J shed 8 bases, with 7 bases lying between them. Germline values: CDR1 MNHEY, CDR2 SVGAGI.

The rearrangement links TRBV29-1 to TRBJ2-3, with TRBD2 matching 8 bases. CDR1 is SQVTM and CDR2 is ANQGSEA in the germline V gene. The CDR3 loop spans 14 amino acids. V was pared by 5 bases and J by 1 base, with 5 bases of the junction left unmatched. The CDR3 loop reads CSVIAGRGTDTQYF. The CDR3 DNA sequence: TGCAGCGTTATAGCGGGGAGGGGCACAGATACGCAGTATTTT.

V usage is TRBV7-9 and J usage is TRBJ2-6; a possible D gene is TRBD1 (6 bases). V shed 6 bases and J shed 4 bases, with 13 bases lying between them. The germline gives CDR1 SEHNR, CDR2 FQNEAQ (reference sequence). This CDR3 region has 15 residues. The CDR3 reads CASSYAGVGANVLTF. CDR3 coding DNA: TGTGCCAGCAGTTACGCAGGGGTAGGGGCCAACGTCCTGACTTTC.

The J gene is TRBJ2-3, the V gene TRBV11-2; weak D call: TRBD1 (5 bases). V lost 3 bases to trimming and J lost 2 bases, with 18 bases between them. From germline, CDR1 is SGHAT and CDR2 FQNNGV. This CDR3 contains 17 residues. DNA for the CDR3: TGTGCCAGCAGCTTTCGAGGAGCGACAGTACACACAGATACGCAGTATTTT. Protein product: CASSFRGATVHTDTQYF.

The V call is TRBV11-1, the J call TRBJ1-4; D is perhaps TRBD1 (6 bases). Germline values: CDR1 SGHAT, CDR2 FQDESV (reference sequence). Deletions cut 3 bases from V and 2 bases from J, with 7 bases between. The CDR3 is 14 amino acids. The CDR3 loop reads CASSFQGTNEKLFF. The CDR3 nucleotides read TGTGCCAGCAGCTTCCAGGGGACTAATGAAAAACTGTTTTTT.

This rearrangement joins TRBV7-9 to TRBJ2-1; 11 bases line up with TRBD1. CDR1 is SEHNR and CDR2 is FQNEAQ in the germline V gene (reference sequence). Trimming removed 5 bases from V and 6 bases from J; junction bases left unmatched: 6. The length of the CDR3 is 15 residues. This CDR3 reads CASSLGQGAINEQFF. CDR3 coding DNA: TGTGCCAGCAGCCTAGGACAGGGGGCAATCAATGAGCAGTTCTTC.

The genes are TRBV7-3 and TRBJ1-1, with 8 bases that match TRBD1. The J segment lost 3 bases and the V segment lost 1 base, leaving 13 bases of the junction unmatched. This CDR3 has 18 amino acids. From germline, CDR1 is SGHTA and CDR2 FQGTGA. This CDR3 is CASSLRGTGGAWDTEAFF. CDR3 nucleotides: TGTGCCAGCAGCTTAAGGGGAACAGGGGGAGCTTGGGACACTGAAGCTTTCTTT.

Details on this clone: Without the conserved terminal phenylalanine or tryptophan, this CDR3 likely stems from a read error. It is unclear where the CDR3 begins or ends on the DNA, so no DNA is shown, and the CDR3 is as TCRdb lists it. This CDR3 is CAWSVGGRVGL. This chain uses TRBV30 with TRBJ1-2. Germline loops: CDR1 GTSNPN, CDR2 SVGIG (reference sequence). The CDR3 adds up to 11 amino acids, both ends counted.

This sequence joins TRBV4-3 and TRBJ2-1; 8 positions match TRBD1. The CDR3 is 17 amino acids. Germline loops: CDR1 LGHNA, CDR2 YSLEER. Germline trimming cut 1 base from V and 4 bases from J; bases unmatched to any gene: 9. The CDR3 spells CASSQASLGQVYNEQFF. CDR3 sequence (DNA): TGCGCCAGCAGCCAAGCGAGTTTGGGACAGGTATACAATGAGCAGTTCTTC.